Sequencing of this T cell receptor (delta chain) was carried out in a study of delta chains in infants with herpesvirus infections. Study background: Infants infected with CMV after birth were searched for public fetal Vdelta1/Vgamma8 clonotype.

Points from the study as a whole: Among Vdelta1 cells, the public clonotype apparently waned within around two months.

The length of the CDR3 is 15 residues. Germline CDR1 is TSWWSYY and CDR2 is QGS. Gamma-chain- and delta-chain-specific primers converted PBMC RNA into TCR cDNA. TCRdb re-called clones from the RT-PCR reads using CATT. The table lists hundreds of delta-chain clones, about 12% of them singletons. The table lists this clone with a few counts. What it binds is unknown. This sequence is one base from a far larger clone and is likely a read error. The sample in question was peripheral blood, obtained at time point 3 of longitudinal follow-up. With the J gene uncalled, the V gene is TRDV1. The receptor comes from a human donor who was a Ugandan infant, either HIV-exposed or HIV-unexposed (not recorded which). The CDR3 region is CALGPPLSAYTKRIF. CDR3 DNA sequence: TGTGCTCTTGGGCCTCCCCTTTCCGCTTACACGAAACGCATCTTT.